This TCR beta chain was found in a study of T cell repertoires in cytomegalovirus infection. The wider study: In public TCR beta signatures, there were indications of both CMV infection and matching HLA type.

From the reads, TCRdb called clonotypes with MiXCR, one entry per CDR3 protein. Seen here are around 230,000 distinct CDR3 sequences, under 8.5% observed once, and the top ten hold 5.5% to 6.5%. This clonotype was observed at least ten times. Its target is unknown. Study-wide findings and caveats: The ex vivo response was dominated by HLA-C-restricted CMV-specific TCR beta clonotypes.

The receptor was derived from a human donor in good health (CMV status not recorded). Some clones in this sample may be carry-over from other donors' samples. Sequencing was performed on PBMCs.

CDR3 DNA: TGTGCCAGCAGCTTCTGGGGTCTTCCTGAAGCTTTCTTT. This gives the protein CASSFWGLPEAFF. The chain combines TRBV7-2 with TRBJ1-1; no definite D call. Germline CDR1 SGHTA, CDR2 FQGNSA. The CDR3 is 13 amino acids. V was pared by 3 bases and J by 6 bases, with 11 bases between.